This T cell receptor (beta chain) is from a study of blood T cell repertoires in COVID-19. For the study at large: There were acute and convalescent COVID-19 samples, and they came from the United States, Italy and Spain. The cDNA or gDNA used as material had been derived from T cells, B-cell-depleted T cells, or PBMCs.

Per the study methods: Reference gene primer amplification in the assay estimated nucleated cell counts. Here immunoSEQ multiplex PCR was the method, and the copy in TCRdb shows in-frame clones only, minus some. The V and J calls and clone size were taken over from that table, and D and trimming were inferred from the DNA. The sample carries roughly 67,000 clones, around 84% recorded once. CDR1 is SGHRS, CDR2 YFSETQ, per germline. V lost 1 base to trimming and J lost 2 bases; unmatched junction nucleotides: 0. CDR3 length: 16 amino acids. The TCR sequence derives from a man in his fifties or sixties with acute or convalescent COVID-19. The V call is TRBV5-1, the J call TRBJ2-1; 13 bases are shared with TRBD2. The sequenced material came from peripheral blood. CDR3 in amino acids: CASSLTSGGAYNEQFF. Here the CDR3 DNA reads TGCGCCAGCAGCTTGACTAGCGGGGGGGCCTACAATGAGCAGTTCTTC.